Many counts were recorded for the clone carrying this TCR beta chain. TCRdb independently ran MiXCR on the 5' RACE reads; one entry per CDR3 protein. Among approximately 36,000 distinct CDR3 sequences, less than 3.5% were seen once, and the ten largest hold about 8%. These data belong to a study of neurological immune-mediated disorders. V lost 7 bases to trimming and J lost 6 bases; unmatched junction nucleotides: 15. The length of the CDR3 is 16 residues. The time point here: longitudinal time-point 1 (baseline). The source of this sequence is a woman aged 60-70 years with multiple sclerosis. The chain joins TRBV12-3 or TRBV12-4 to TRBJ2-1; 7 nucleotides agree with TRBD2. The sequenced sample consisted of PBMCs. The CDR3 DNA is TGTGCCAGCACTGAACGGGGGAGGGGCCCTGGCAATGAGCAGTTCTTC. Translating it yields CASTERGRGPGNEQFF.